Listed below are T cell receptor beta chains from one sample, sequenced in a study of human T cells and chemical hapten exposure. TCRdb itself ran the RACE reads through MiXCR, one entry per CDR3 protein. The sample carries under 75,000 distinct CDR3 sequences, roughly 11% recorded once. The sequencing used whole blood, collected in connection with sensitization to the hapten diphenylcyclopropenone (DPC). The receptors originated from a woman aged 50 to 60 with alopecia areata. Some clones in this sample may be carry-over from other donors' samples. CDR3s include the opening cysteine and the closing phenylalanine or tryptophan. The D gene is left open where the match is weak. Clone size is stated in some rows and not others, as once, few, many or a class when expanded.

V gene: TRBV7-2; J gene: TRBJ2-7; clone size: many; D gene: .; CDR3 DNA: TGTGCCAGCAGCGTGATTACTAGCTCCTACGAGCAGTACTTC; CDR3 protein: CASSVITSSYEQYF
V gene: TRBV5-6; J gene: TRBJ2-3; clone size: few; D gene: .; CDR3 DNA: TGTGCCAGCAGCTTGGGTGACCGAACGGAAGGTACGCAGTATTTT; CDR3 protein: CASSLGDRTEGTQYF
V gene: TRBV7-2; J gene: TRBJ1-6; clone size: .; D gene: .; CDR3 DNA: TGTGCCAGCAGCTTACTTATCGGACGGCTCAATTCACCCCTCCACTTT; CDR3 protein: CASSLLIGRLNSPLHF
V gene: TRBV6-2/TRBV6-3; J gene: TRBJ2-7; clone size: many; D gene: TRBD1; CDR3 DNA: TGTGTAACCGGGACAGGGAGGAACGAGCAGTACTTC; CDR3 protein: CVTGTGRNEQYF
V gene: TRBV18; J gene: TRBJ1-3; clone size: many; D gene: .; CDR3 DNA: TGTGCCAGCTCACCAGAAGCGTCTGGAAACACCATATATTTT; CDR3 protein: CASSPEASGNTIYF
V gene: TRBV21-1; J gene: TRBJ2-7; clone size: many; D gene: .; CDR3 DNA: TGTGCCAGAAGCAACCTCGAACGTCGTACTGATGCTTACGAGCAGTACTTC; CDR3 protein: CARSNLERRTDAYEQYF
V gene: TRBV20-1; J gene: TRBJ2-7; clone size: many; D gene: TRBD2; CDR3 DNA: TGCAGTGCTAGGGGGACTAGCGGGAGGTCCTACGAGCAGTACTTC; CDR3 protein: CSARGTSGRSYEQYF
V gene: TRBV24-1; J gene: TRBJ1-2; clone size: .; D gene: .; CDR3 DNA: TGTGCCACCAGTGATGTGGACTTCTATGGCTACACCTTC; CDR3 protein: CATSDVDFYGYTF
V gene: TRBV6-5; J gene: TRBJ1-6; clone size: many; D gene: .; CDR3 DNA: TGTGCCAGTAGACGGCAGGCAAATTCACCCCTCCACTTT; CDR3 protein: CASRRQANSPLHF
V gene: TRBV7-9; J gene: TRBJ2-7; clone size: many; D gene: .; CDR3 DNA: TGTGCCAGCAGCTTAGGTGCGGCCAGATACTACGAGCAGTACTTC; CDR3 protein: CASSLGAARYYEQYF
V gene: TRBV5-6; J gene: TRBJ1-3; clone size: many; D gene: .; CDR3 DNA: TGTGCCAGCAGCTCCTACGGCTACTCTGGAAACACCATATATTTT; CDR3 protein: CASSSYGYSGNTIYF
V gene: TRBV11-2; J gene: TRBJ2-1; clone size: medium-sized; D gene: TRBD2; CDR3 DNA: TGTGCCAGCAGCTATTCCGGGACTAGGGGCAATGAGCAGTTCTTC; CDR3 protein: CASSYSGTRGNEQFF
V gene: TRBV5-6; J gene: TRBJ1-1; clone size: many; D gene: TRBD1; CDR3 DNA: TGTGCCAGCAGCTACGGACAGGGTTTCACTGAAGCTTTCTTT; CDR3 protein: CASSYGQGFTEAFF
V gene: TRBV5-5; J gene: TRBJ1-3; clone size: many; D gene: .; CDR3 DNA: TGTGCCAGCAGCTTGGTAGGGACTCCCAGCTCTGGAAACACCATATATTTT; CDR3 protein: CASSLVGTPSSGNTIYF
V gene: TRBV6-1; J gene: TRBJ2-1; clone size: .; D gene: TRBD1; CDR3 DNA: TGTGCCAGCAGTGAAGGAGGGGGCACCTACAATGAGCAGTTCTTC; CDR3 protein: CASSEGGGTYNEQFF
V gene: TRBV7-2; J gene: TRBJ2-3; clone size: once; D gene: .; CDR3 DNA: TGTGCCAGCAATTGGCCCCCGGGGGATACGCAGTATTTT; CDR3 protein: CASNWPPGDTQYF